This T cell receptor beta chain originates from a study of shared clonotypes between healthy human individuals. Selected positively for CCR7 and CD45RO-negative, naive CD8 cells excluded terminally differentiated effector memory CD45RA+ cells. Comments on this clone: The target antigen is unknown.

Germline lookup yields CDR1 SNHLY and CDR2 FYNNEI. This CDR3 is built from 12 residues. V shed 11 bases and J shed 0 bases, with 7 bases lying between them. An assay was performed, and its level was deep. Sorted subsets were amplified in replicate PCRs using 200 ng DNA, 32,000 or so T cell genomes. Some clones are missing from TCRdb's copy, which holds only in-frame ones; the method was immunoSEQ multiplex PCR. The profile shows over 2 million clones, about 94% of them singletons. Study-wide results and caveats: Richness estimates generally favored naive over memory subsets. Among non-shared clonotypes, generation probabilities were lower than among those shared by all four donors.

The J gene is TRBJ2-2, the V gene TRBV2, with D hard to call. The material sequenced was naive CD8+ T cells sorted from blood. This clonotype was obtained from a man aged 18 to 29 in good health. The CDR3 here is CASEANTGELFF. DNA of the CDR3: TGTGCCTCCGAAGCGAACACCGGGGAGCTGTTTTTT.